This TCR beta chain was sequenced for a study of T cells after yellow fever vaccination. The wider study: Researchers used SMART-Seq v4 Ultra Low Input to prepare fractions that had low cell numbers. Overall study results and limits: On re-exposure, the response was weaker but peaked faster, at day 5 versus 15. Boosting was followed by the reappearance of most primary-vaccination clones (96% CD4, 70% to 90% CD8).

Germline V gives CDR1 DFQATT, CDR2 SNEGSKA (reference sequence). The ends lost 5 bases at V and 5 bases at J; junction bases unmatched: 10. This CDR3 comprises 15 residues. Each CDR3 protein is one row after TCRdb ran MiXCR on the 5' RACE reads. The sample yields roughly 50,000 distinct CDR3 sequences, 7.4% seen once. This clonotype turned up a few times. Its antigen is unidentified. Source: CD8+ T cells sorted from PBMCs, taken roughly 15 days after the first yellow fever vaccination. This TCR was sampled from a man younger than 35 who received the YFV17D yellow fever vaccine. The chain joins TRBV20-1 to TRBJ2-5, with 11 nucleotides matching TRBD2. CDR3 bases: TGCAGTGCTGGCCCGGGACTAGCGGCGCGGGAGACCCAGTACTTC. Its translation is CSAGPGLAARETQYF.